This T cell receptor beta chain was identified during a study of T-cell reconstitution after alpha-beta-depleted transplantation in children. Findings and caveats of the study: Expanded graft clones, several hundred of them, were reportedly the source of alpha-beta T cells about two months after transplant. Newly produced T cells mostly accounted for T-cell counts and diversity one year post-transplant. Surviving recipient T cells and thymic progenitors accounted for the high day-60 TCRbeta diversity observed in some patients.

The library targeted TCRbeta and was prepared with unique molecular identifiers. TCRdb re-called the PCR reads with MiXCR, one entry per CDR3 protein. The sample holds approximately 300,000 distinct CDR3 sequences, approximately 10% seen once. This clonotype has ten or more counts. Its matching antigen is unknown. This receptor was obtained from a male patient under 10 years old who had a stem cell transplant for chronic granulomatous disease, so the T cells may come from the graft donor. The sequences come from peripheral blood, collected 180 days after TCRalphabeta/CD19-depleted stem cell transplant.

The CDR3 coding sequence is TGCGCCAGCAGCTTAACTGCTGTCGGACAGGGAGATTCACCCCTCCACTTT. Encoded protein: CASSLTAVGQGDSPLHF. V is TRBV5-1 and J is TRBJ1-6; 8 bases are a match to TRBD1. Germline loops: CDR1 SGHRS, CDR2 YFSETQ. The trim removed 2 bases at V and 8 bases at J, leaving 12 bases unmatched. This CDR3 contains 17 residues. Drawing the rest from reference TRBV5-1 and TRBJ1-6, the complete variable domain is KAGVTQTPRYLIKTRGQQVTLSCSPISGHRSVSWYQQTPGQGLQFLFEYFSETQRNKGNFPGRFSGRQFSNSRSEMNVSTLELGDSALYLCASSLTAVGQGDSPLHFGNGTRLTVT.